This T cell receptor (beta chain) appears in the sequencing data of a study of post-analysis software for immune sequencing data. At the level of the study: Several disease courses (relapsing-remitting, secondary progressive and progressive-relapsing) of multiple sclerosis were included.

On this clonotype itself: Its antigen is still unknown.

Notes on the study in general: Strong co-clustering by F measure was seen for same-batch samples. Controls showed significantly higher normalized Chao1 diversity than did multiple sclerosis patients. Five TRBV segments, including TRBV5-6, TRBV5-1 and TRBV20-1, were more frequent in patients than controls.

CDR1 is MNHNY, CDR2 SVGAGI, per germline (reference sequence). V lost 0 bases and J lost 4, with 13 bases in between. The CDR3 consists of 16 residues. cDNA libraries of TCR beta carried unique molecular identifiers. cDNA molecules numbering some 500,000 came from roughly 1 to 10 million T cells. MiXCR was run by TCRdb on the PCR reads, yielding one entry per CDR3 protein. The data contain roughly 730,000 distinct CDR3 sequences, 25% to 30% of them seen just once; the ten biggest clones take up roughly 0.53%. This TCR was recovered from a girl aged 10 to 17 with multiple sclerosis. The sample taken for sequencing was blood. The chain has TRBV6-6 and TRBJ2-1, with D perhaps matching TRBD2 (6 bases). CDR3 coding DNA: TGTGCCAGCAGTTACTCGAGTAGGGGAGGATACAATGAGCAGTTCTTC. It codes for CASSYSSRGGYNEQFF.